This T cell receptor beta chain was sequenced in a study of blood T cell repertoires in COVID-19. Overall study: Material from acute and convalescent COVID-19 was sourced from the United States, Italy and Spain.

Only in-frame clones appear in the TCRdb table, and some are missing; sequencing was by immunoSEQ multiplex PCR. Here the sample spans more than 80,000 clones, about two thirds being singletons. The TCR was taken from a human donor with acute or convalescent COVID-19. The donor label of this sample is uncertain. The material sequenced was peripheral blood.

The CDR3 loop reads CASSLAGTEAFF. DNA of the CDR3: TGTGCCAGTAGTTTGGCGGGCACTGAAGCTTTCTTT. The gene calls are TRBV19 and TRBJ1-1; no definite D call. The CDR3 runs 12 residues. Germline assignment: CDR1 LNHDA and CDR2 SQIVND (reference sequence). The V gene lost 5 bases and the J gene lost 4 bases, with 8 bases spanning the gap.